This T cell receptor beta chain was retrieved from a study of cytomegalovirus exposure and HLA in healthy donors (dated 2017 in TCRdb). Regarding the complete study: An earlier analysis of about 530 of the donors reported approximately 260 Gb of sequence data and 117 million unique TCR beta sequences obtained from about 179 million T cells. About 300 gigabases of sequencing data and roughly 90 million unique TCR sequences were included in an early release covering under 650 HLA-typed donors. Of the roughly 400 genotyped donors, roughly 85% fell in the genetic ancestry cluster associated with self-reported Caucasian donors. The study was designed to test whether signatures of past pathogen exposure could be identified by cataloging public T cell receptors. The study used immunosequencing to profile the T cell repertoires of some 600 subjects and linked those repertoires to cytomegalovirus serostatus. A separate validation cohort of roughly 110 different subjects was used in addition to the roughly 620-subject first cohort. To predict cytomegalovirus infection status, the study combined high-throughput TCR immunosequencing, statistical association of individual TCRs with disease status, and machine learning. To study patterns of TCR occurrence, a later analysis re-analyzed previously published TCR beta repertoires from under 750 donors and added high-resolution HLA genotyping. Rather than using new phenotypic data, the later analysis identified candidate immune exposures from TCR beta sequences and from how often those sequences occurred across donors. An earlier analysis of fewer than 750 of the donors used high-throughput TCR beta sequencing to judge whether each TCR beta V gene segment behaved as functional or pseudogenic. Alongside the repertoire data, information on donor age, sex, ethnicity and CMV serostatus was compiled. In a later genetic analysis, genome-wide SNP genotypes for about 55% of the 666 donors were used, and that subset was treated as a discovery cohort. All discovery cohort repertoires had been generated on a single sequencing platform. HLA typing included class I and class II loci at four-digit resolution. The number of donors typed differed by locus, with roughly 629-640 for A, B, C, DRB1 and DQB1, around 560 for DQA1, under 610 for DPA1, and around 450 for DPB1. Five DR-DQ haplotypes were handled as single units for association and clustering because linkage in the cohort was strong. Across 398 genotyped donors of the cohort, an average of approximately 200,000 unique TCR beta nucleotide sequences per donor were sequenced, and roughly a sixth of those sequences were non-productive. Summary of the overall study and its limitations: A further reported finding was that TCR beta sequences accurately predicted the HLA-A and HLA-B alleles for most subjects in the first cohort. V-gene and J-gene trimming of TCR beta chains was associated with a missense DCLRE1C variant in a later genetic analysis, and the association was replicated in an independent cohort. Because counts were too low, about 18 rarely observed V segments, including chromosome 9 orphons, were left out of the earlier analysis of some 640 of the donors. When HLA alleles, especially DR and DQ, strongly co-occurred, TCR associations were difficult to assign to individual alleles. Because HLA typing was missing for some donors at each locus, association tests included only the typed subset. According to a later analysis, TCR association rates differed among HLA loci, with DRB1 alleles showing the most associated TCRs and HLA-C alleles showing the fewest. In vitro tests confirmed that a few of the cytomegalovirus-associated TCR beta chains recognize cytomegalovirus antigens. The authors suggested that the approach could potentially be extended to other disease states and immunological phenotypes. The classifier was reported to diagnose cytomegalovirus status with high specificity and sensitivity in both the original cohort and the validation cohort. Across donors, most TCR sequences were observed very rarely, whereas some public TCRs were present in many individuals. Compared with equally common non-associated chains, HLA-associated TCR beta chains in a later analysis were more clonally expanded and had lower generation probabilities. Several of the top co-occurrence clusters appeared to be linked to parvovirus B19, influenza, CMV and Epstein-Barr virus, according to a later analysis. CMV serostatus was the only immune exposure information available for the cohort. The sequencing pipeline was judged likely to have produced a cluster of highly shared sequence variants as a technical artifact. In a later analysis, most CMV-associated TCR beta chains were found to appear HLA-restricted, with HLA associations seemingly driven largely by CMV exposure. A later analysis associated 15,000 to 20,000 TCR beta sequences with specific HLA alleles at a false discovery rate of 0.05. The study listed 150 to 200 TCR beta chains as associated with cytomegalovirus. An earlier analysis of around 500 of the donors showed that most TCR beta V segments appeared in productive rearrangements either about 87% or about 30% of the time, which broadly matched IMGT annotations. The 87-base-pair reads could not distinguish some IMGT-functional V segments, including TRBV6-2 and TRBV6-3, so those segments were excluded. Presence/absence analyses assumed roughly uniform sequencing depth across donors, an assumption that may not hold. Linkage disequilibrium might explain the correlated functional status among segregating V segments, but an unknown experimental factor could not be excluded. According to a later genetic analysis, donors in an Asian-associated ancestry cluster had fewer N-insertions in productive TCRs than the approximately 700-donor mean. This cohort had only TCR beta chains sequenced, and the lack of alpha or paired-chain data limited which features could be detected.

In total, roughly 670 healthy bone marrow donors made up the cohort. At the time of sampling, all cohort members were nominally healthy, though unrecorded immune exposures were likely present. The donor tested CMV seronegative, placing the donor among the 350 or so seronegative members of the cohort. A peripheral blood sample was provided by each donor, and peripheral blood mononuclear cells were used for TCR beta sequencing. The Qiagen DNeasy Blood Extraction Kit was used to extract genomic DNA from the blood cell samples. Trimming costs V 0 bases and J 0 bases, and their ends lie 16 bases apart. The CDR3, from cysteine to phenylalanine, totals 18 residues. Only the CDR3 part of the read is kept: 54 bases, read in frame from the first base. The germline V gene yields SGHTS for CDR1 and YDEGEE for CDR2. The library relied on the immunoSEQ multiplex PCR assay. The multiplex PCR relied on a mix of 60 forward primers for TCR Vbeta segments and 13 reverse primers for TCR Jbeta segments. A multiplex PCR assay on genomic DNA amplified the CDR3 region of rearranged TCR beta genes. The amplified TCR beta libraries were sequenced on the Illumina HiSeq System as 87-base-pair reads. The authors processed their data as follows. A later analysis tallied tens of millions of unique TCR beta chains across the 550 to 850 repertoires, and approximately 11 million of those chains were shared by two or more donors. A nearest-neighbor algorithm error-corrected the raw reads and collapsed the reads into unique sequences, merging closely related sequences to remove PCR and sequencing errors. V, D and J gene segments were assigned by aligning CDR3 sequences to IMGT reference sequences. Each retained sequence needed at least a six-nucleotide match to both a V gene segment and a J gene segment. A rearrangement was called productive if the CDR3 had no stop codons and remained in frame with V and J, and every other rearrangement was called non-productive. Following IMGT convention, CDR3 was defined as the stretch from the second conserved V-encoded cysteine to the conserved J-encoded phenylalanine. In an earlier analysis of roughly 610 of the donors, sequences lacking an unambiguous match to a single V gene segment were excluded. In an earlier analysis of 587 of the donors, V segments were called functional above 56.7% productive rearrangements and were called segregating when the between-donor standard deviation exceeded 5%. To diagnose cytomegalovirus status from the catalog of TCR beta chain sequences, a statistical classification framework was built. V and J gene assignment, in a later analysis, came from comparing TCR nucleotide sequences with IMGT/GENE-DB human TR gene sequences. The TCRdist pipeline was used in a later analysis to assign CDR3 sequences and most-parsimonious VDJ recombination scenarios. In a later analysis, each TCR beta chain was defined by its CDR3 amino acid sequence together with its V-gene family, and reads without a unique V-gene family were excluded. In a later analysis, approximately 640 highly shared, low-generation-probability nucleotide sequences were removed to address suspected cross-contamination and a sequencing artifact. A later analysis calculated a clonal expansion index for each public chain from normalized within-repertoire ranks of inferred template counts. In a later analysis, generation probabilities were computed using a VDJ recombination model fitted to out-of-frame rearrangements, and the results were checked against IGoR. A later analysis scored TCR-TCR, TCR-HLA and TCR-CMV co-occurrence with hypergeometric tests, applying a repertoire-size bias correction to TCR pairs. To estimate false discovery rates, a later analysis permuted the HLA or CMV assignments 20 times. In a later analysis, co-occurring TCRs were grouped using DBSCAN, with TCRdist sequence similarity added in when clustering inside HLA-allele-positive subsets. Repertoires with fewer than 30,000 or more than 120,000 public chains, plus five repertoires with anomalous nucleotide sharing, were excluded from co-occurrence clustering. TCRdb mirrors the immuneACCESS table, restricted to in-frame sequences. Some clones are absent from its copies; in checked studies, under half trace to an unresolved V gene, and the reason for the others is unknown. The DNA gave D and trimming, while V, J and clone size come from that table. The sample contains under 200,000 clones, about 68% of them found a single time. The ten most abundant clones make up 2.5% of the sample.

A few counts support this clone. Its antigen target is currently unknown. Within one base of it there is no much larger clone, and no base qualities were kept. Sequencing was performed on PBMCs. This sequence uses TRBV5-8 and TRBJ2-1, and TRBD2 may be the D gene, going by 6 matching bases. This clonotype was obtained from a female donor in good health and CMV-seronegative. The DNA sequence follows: TGTGCCAGCAGCTTGGGCGCCTCGGGGGTACACTCCTACAATGAGCAGTTCTTC. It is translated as CASSLGASGVHSYNEQFF. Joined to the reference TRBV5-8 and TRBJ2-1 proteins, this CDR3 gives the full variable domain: EAGVTQSPTHLIKTRGQQATLRCSPISGHTSVYWYQQALGLGLQFLLWYDEGEERNRGNFPPRFSGRQFPNYSSELNVNALELEDSALYLCASSLGASGVHSYNEQFFGPGTRLTVL.